The source of this T cell receptor (beta chain) is a study of early T cells in non-severe SARS-CoV-2 infection. Study details: Chains were not paired, and sequencing was done on bulk RNA from unsorted whole blood. Study-level results: Clonotype matching in VDJdb favored anti-spike CD8 responses and did not capture private and CD4 specificities.

In the case of this clonotype: What it binds is unknown.

The protocol attached unique molecular identifiers to individual cDNA molecules. TCRdb passed the 5' RACE reads through MiXCR, listing each CDR3 protein once. The sample comprises around 76,000 distinct CDR3 sequences, approximately 10% of which are singletons, and approximately 4.5% rests with the top ten. This CDR3 is 13 amino acids long. Germline lookup yields CDR1 MNHEY and CDR2 SMNVEV (reference sequence). V lost 0 bases, J lost 9 bases, and 11 bases lay in between. Sequenced material: whole blood. V usage is TRBV27 and J usage is TRBJ2-5; D may match TRBD1 or TRBD2 (5 bases each). The origin of this receptor is an adult who was a healthcare worker with PCR-confirmed SARS-CoV-2 infection or an uninfected control (not recorded which). The CDR3 region is CASSLSFTGPQYF. The CDR3 region has the DNA TGTGCCAGCAGTTTATCCTTTACGGGGCCCCAGTACTTC.